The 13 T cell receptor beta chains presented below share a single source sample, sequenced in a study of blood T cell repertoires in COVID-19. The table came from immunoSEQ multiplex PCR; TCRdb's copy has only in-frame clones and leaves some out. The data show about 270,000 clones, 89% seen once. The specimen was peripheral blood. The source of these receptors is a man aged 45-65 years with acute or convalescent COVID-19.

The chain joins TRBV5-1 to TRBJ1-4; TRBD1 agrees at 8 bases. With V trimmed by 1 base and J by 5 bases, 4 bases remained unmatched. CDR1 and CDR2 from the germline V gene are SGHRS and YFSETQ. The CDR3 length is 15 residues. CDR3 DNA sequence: TGCGCCAGCAGCTTGACAGGGGGAAGAAATGAAAAACTGTTTTTT. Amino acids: CASSLTGGRNEKLFF.

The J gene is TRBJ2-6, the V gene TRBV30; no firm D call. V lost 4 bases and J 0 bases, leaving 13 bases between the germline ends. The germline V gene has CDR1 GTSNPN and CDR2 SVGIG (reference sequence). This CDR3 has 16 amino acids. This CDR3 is CAWNRVPYSGANVLTF. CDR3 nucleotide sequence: TGTGCCTGGAATCGGGTTCCTTACTCTGGGGCCAACGTCCTGACTTTC. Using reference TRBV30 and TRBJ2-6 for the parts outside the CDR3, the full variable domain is SQTIHQWPATLVQPVGSPLSLECTVEGTSNPNLYWYRQAAGRGLQLLFYSVGIGQISSEVPQNLSASRPQDRQFILSSKKLLLSDSGFYLCAWNRVPYSGANVLTFGAGSRLTVL.

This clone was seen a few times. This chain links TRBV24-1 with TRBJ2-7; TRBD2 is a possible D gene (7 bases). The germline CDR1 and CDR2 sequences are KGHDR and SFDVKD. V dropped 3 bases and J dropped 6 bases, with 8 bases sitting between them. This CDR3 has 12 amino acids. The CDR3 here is CATSDRGAEQYF. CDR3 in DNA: TGTGCCACCAGTGATCGGGGGGCCGAGCAGTACTTC.

The CDR3 nucleotides read TGTGCCAGCAGCCTGGTACGAGGAGCGGGGAACAATGAGCAGTTCTTC. Translation gives CASSLVRGAGNNEQFF. The V call is TRBV3-1 (or the pseudogene TRBV3-2), the J call TRBJ2-1; 7 bases agree with TRBD2. This CDR3 has 16 residues. Per the germline V gene, CDR1 is LGHDT and CDR2 is YNNKEL (reference sequence). Trimming took 4 bases from V and 5 from J; bases not matched to a gene: 11.

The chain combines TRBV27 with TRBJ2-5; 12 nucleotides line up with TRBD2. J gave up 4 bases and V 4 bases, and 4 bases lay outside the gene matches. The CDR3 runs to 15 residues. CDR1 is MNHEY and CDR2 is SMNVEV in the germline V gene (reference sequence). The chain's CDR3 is CASSSPSGGVETQYF. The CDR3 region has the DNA TGTGCCAGCAGTTCCCCTAGCGGGGGGGTAGAGACCCAGTACTTC.

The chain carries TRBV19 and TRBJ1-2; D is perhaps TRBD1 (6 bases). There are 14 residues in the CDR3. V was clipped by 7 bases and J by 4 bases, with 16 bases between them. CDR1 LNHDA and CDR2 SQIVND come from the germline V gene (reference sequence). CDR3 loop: CASNSGEFFYGYTF. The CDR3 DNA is TGTGCCAGTAATTCAGGGGAATTCTTCTATGGCTACACCTTC. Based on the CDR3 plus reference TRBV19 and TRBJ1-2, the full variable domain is DGGITQSPKYLFRKEGQNVTLSCEQNLNHDAMYWYRQDPGQGLRLIYYSQIVNDFQKGDIAEGYSVSREKKESFPLTVTSAQKNPTAFYLCASNSGEFFYGYTFGSGTRLTVV.

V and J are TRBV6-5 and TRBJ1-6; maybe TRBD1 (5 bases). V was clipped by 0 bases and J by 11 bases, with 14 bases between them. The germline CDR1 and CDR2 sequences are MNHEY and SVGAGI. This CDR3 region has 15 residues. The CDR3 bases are TGTGCCAGCAGTTACTCCGATGGGGGGATGACACCCCTCCACTTT. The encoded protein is CASSYSDGGMTPLHF.

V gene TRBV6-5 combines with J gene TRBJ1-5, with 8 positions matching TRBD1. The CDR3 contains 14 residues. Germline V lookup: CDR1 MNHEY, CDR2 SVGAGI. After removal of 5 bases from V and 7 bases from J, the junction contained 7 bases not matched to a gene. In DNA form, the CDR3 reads TGTGCCAGCAGTCGGACAGGGCGGGGACAGCCCCAGCATTTT. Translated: CASSRTGRGQPQHF.

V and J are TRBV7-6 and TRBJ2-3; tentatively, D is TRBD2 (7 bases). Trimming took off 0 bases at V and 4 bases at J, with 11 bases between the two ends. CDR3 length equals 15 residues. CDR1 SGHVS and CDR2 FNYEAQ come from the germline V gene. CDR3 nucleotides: TGTGCCAGCAGCTTAGCGGGGGGGCAGGCAGATACGCAGTATTTT. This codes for CASSLAGGQADTQYF.

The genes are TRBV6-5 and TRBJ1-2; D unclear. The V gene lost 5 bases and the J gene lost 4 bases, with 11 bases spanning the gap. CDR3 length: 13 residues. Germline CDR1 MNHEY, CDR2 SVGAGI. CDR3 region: CASSTVPGYGYTF. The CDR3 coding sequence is TGTGCCAGCAGTACCGTTCCGGGCTATGGCTACACCTTC.

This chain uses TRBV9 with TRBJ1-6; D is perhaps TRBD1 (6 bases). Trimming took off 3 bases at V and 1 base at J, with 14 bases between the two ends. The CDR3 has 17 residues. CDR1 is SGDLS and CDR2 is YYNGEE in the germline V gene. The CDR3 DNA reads TGTGCCAGCAGCGCTTACACAGGGAATTCCTATAATTCACCCCTCCACTTT. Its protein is CASSAYTGNSYNSPLHF. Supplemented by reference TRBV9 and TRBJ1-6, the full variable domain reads DSGVTQTPKHLITATGQRVTLRCSPRSGDLSVYWYQQSLDQGLQFLIQYYNGEERAKGNILERFSAQQFPDLHSELNLSSLELGDSALYFCASSAYTGNSYNSPLHFGNGTRLTVT.

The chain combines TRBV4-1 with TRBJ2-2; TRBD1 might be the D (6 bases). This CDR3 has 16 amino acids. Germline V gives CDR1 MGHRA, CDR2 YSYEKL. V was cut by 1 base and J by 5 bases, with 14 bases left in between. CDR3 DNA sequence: TGCGCCAGCAGCCAAGCATTTGCAACAGGGACCGGGGAGCTGTTTTTT. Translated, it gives CASSQAFATGTGELFF.

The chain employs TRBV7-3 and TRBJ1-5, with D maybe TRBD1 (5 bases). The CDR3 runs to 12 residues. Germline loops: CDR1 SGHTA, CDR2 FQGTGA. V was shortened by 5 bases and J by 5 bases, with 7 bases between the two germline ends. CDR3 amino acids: CASSRRDQPQHF. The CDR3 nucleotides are TGTGCCAGCAGCCGCAGGGATCAGCCCCAGCATTTT.